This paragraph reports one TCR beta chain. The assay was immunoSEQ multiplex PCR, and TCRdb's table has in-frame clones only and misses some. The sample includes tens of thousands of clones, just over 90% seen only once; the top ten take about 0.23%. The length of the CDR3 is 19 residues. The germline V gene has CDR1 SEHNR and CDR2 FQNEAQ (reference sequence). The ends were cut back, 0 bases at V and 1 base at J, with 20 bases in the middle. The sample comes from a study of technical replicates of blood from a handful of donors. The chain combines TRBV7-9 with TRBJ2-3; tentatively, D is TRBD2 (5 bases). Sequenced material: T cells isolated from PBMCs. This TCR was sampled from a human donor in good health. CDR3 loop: CASSLAVRMRTLRTDTQYF. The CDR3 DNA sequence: TGTGCCAGCAGCTTAGCGGTAAGGATGAGGACTTTGCGCACAGATACGCAGTATTTT.